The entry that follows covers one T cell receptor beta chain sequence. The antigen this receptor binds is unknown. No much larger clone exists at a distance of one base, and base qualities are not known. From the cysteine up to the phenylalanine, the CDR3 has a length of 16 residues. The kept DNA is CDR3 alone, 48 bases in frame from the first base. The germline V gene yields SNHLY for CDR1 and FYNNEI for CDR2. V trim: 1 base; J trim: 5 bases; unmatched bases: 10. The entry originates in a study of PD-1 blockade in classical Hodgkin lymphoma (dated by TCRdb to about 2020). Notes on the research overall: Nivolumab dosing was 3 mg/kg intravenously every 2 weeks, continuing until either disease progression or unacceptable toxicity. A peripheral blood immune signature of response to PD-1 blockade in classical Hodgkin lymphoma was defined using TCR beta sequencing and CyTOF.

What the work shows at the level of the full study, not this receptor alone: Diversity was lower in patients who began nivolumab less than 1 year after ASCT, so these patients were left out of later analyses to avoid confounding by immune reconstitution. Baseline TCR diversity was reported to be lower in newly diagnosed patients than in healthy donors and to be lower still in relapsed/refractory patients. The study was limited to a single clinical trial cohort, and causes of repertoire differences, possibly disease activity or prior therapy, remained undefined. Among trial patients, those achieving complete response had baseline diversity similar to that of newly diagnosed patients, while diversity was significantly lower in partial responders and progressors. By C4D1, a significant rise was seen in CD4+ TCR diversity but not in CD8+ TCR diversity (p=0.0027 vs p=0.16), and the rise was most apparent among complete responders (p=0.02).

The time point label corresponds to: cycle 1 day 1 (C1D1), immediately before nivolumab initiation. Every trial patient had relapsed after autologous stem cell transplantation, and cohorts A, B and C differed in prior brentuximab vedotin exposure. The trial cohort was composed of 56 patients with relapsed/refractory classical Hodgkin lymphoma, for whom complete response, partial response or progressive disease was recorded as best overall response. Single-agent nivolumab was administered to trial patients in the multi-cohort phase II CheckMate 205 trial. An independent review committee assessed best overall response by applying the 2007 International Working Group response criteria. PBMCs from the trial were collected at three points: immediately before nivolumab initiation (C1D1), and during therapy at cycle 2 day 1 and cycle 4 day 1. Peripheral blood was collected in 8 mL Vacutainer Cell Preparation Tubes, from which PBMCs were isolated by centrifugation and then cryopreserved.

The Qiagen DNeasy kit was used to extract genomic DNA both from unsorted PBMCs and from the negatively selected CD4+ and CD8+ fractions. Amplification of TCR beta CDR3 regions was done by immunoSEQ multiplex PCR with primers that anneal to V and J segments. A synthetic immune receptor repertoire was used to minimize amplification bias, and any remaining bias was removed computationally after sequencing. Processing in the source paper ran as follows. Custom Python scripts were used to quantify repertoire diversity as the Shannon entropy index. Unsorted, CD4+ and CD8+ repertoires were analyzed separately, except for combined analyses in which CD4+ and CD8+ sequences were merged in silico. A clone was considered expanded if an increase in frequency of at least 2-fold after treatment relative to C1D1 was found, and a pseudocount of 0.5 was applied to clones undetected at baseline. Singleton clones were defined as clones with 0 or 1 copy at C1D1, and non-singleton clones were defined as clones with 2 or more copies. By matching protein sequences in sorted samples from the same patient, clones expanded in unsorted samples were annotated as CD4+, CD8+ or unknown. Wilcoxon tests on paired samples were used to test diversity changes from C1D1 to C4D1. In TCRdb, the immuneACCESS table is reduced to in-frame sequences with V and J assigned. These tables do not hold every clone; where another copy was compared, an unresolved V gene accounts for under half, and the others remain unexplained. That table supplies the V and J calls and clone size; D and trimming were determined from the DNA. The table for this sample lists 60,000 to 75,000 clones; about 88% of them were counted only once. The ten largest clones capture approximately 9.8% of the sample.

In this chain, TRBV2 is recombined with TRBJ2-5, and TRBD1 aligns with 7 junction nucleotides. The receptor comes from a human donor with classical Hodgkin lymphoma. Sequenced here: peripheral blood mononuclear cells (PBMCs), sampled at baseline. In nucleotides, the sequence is TGTGCCAGCAGTGAAGGCAGACAGGGCATCCTTGAGACCCAGTACTTC. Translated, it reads CASSEGRQGILETQYF. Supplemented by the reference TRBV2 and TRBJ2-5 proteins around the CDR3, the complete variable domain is EPEVTQTPSHQVTQMGQEVILRCVPISNHLYFYWYRQILGQKVEFLVSFYNNEISEKSEIFDDQFSVERPDGSNFTLKIRSTKLEDSAMYFCASSEGRQGILETQYFGPGTRLLVL.